What follows are 2 T cell receptor beta chains derived from one specimen sequenced in a study of blood T cell repertoires in COVID-19. The table came from immunoSEQ multiplex PCR; TCRdb's copy has only in-frame clones and leaves some out. The data show about 100,000 clones, roughly 92% seen once. The sequencing sample was made of peripheral blood. The receptor set was obtained from a man in his 70s with acute or convalescent COVID-19.

The V call is TRBV24-1, the J call TRBJ1-1; the match to TRBD1 covers 7 bases. The ends lost 0 bases at V and 1 base at J; junction bases unmatched: 1. Per germline, CDR1 KGHDR and CDR2 SFDVKD. The CDR3 contains 15 residues. CDR3 residues: CATSDLGQANTEAFF. DNA of the CDR3: TGTGCCACCAGTGATTTGGGACAGGCGAACACTGAAGCTTTCTTT.

For the CDR3, the DNA is TGTGCCAGCTCACTACTAAATACAGGGGGCGCCGGCAATCAGCCCCAGCATTTT. Amino acid sequence: CASSLLNTGGAGNQPQHF. The V gene is TRBV18, the J gene TRBJ1-5; 9 bases match TRBD1. J was trimmed by 2 bases and V by 4 bases; bases with no gene match: 12. The CDR3 is made up of 18 amino acids. The germline gives CDR1 KGHSH, CDR2 LQKENI.